The rows below give T cell receptor beta chains drawn from one sample of a study of blood T cell repertoires in COVID-19. Data came from immunoSEQ multiplex PCR; TCRdb stores just in-frame clones and leaves some out. The table includes about 260,000 clones, 80% to 90% detected once. Sequenced material: peripheral blood. The origin of the receptors is a middle-aged woman who had recovered from COVID-19. CDR3s include the opening cysteine and the closing phenylalanine or tryptophan. D genes are given only for firm matches. For some rows the clone size is stated as once, few or many, or as a class when expanded; others skip it.

d_call	clone_size	v_call	j_call	cdr3_aa	cdr3_nt
NA	NA	TRBV27	TRBJ2-2	CASGRGAGNTGELFF	TGTGCCAGCGGCCGGGGGGCCGGGAACACCGGGGAGCTGTTTTTT
NA	NA	TRBV29-1	TRBJ1-2	CSVASWGVDYGYTF	TGCAGCGTTGCCTCATGGGGGGTTGACTATGGCTACACCTTC
NA	NA	TRBV4-2	TRBJ2-2	CASSLGEVDTGELFF	TGTGCCAGCAGCCTCGGGGAAGTGGACACCGGGGAGCTGTTTTTT
NA	NA	TRBV9	TRBJ1-2	CASTMGAGFSGYTF	TGTGCCAGCACCATGGGGGCAGGGTTCAGCGGCTACACCTTC
TRBD2	NA	TRBV5-4	TRBJ2-3	CASSFGTSGGTDTQYF	TGTGCCAGCAGCTTCGGGACTAGCGGGGGCACAGATACGCAGTATTTT
TRBD2	few	TRBV5-1	TRBJ2-3	CASSRASGGTDTQYF	TGCGCCAGCAGCCGGGCTAGCGGGGGAACAGATACGCAGTATTTT
TRBD1	NA	TRBV29-1	TRBJ2-2	CSAATGVDTGELFF	TGCAGCGCTGCGACAGGGGTGGACACCGGGGAGCTGTTTTTT
NA	NA	TRBV7-3	TRBJ1-1	CASSLRPGLPSMNTEAFF	TGTGCCAGCAGCTTACGGCCGGGACTCCCGTCGATGAACACTGAAGCTTTCTTT
TRBD1	NA	TRBV5-1	TRBJ2-5	CASSRGDRGIGETQYF	TGCGCCAGCAGTCGGGGGGACAGGGGGATCGGAGAGACCCAGTACTTC
NA	once	TRBV7-3	TRBJ1-1	CASSLMSGSPEAFF	TGTGCCAGCAGCCTGATGTCAGGGTCCCCTGAAGCTTTCTTT
TRBD1	NA	TRBV6-5	TRBJ2-7	CASSYGRGRYEQYF	TGTGCCAGCAGTTACGGCAGGGGGCGATACGAGCAGTACTTC
NA	NA	TRBV16	TRBJ2-2	CASSQQGGQNTGELFF	TGTGCCAGCAGCCAACAGGGTGGCCAGAACACCGGGGAGCTGTTTTTT
NA	NA	TRBV6-2/TRBV6-3	TRBJ2-4	CASSPPGFYAKNIQYF	TGTGCCAGCAGCCCCCCGGGTTTCTATGCCAAAAACATTCAGTACTTC
NA	NA	TRBV6-1	TRBJ1-2	CASSEARGRVEGYTF	TGTGCCAGCAGTGAAGCTCGTGGCAGGGTAGAGGGCTACACCTTC
NA	NA	TRBV4-3	TRBJ1-2	CASSPGLQGSLLSDGYTF	TGCGCCAGCAGTCCAGGGCTCCAGGGGAGCCTACTATCTGATGGCTACACCTTC
NA	NA	TRBV5-6	TRBJ1-5	CASSLKHSYSNQPQHF	TGTGCCAGCAGCTTGAAGCACAGCTATAGCAATCAGCCCCAGCATTTT
TRBD1	NA	TRBV7-9	TRBJ2-2	CASSSYEGAVLFF	TGTGCCAGCAGCTCCTACGAGGGGGCGGTGCTGTTTTTT
TRBD1	NA	TRBV5-6	TRBJ1-2	CASSLSETGNGYTF	TGTGCCAGCAGCCTGTCGGAGACAGGGAATGGCTACACCTTC
NA	NA	TRBV9	TRBJ1-4	CASSVAAWVDMSGEKLFF	TGTGCCAGCAGCGTAGCGGCTTGGGTGGACATGTCTGGGGAAAAACTGTTTTTT
NA	once	TRBV2	TRBJ1-3	CASRPLSFSGNTIYF	TGTGCCAGCAGACCCCTTAGTTTCTCTGGAAACACCATATATTTT
NA	NA	TRBV27	TRBJ2-1	CASSLDRGGAYNEQFF	TGTGCCAGCAGTTTAGATCGCGGAGGCGCCTACAATGAGCAGTTCTTC
TRBD1	NA	TRBV24-1	TRBJ2-1	CATSDAGTGVNEQFF	TGTGCCACCAGTGATGCCGGGACAGGGGTTAATGAGCAGTTCTTC
TRBD1	NA	TRBV5-6	TRBJ2-7	CASSWWTGGHYEQYF	TGTGCCAGCAGCTGGTGGACAGGGGGCCATTACGAGCAGTACTTC
NA	NA	TRBV6-5	TRBJ2-5	CASSYSILKRETQYF	TGTGCCAGCAGTTACTCGATCCTGAAGCGGGAGACCCAGTACTTC
NA	once	TRBV5-1	TRBJ1-1	CASSLGHNTEAFF	TGCGCCAGCAGCTTGGGGCATAACACTGAAGCTTTCTTT
TRBD1	NA	TRBV9	TRBJ2-1	CASSPQSGTVHNEQFF	TGTGCCAGCAGCCCACAATCCGGGACAGTCCACAATGAGCAGTTCTTC
NA	NA	TRBV5-1	TRBJ2-7	CASRLGDWFKDEQYF	TGCGCCAGCAGATTAGGGGATTGGTTTAAGGACGAGCAGTACTTC
TRBD1	NA	TRBV7-2	TRBJ1-5	CASTSGRQGNQPQHF	TGTGCCAGCACCTCCGGGCGACAGGGAAATCAGCCCCAGCATTTT
TRBD1	NA	TRBV27	TRBJ1-2	CASSYKTGGGYGYTF	TGTGCCAGCAGTTATAAGACAGGGGGGGGCTATGGCTACACCTTC
NA	NA	TRBV5-1	TRBJ2-2	CASSLRPRGNTGELFF	TGCGCCAGCAGCTTAAGGCCTCGGGGAAATACCGGGGAGCTGTTTTTT
TRBD1	NA	TRBV9	TRBJ2-2	CASSVGWTGHTGELFF	TGTGCCAGCAGCGTAGGCTGGACAGGGCACACCGGGGAGCTGTTTTTT
NA	NA	TRBV3-1/TRBV3-2	TRBJ1-2	CASSQVGQYYGYTF	TGTGCCAGCAGCCAAGTTGGGCAGTACTATGGCTACACCTTC
NA	NA	TRBV9	TRBJ2-5	CASSRRGFFVETQYF	TGTGCCAGCAGTCGTAGAGGGTTTTTCGTAGAGACCCAGTACTTC
NA	once	TRBV9	TRBJ1-2	CASSVAAGEPAHGYTF	TGTGCCAGCAGCGTAGCTGCCGGGGAGCCAGCCCATGGCTACACCTTC
NA	NA	TRBV5-5	TRBJ2-2	CASSPRTVITGELFF	TGTGCCAGCAGCCCCCGGACAGTAATCACCGGGGAGCTGTTTTTT
NA	NA	TRBV28	TRBJ1-4	CASSFGRGANEKLFF	TGTGCCAGCAGTTTTGGACGGGGAGCTAATGAAAAACTGTTTTTT
NA	NA	TRBV2	TRBJ2-5	CASSDSGVQETQYF	TGTGCCAGCAGTGATTCCGGGGTCCAAGAGACCCAGTACTTC